This T cell receptor beta chain was identified in a study of cytomegalovirus exposure and HLA in healthy donors (dated by TCRdb to about 2017). A note on the overall study: An earlier analysis of roughly 570 of the donors reported under 300 Gb of sequence data and around 110 million unique TCR beta sequences obtained from about 170 million T cells. Approximately 310 gigabases of sequencing data and roughly 80 million unique TCR sequences made up an early release that covered over 550 HLA-typed donors. Of the 398 genotyped donors, approximately 83% fell in the genetic ancestry cluster associated with self-reported Caucasian donors. The aim of the study was to test whether cataloging public T cell receptors could identify signatures of past pathogen exposure. The T cell repertoires of roughly 660 subjects were profiled by immunosequencing and related to cytomegalovirus serostatus. A separate validation cohort of 100 to 150 different subjects was used in addition to the 666-subject first cohort. High-throughput TCR immunosequencing, statistical association of individual TCRs with disease status, and machine learning were combined to predict cytomegalovirus infection status. A later analysis re-examined previously published TCR beta repertoires from more than 550 donors and added high-resolution HLA genotyping to investigate patterns of TCR occurrence. Rather than drawing on any new phenotypic data, the later analysis identified candidate immune exposures from TCR beta sequences and the way those sequences occurred across donors. An earlier analysis of about 600 of the donors used high-throughput TCR beta sequencing to judge whether each TCR beta V gene segment behaved as functional or pseudogenic. Alongside the repertoire data, information on donor age, sex, ethnicity and CMV serostatus was compiled. Genome-wide SNP genotypes for about 65% of the roughly 670 donors were used in a later genetic analysis, which treated that subset as a discovery cohort. Every discovery cohort repertoire had been produced on one sequencing platform. Both class I and class II loci were covered by HLA typing, at four-digit resolution. Typing coverage differed by locus: A, B, C, DRB1 and DQB1 were typed in roughly 620-640 donors, DQA1 in 500 to 550, DPA1 in some 570, and DPB1 in 450 to 490. Five DR-DQ haplotypes were handled as single units for association and clustering, since linkage in the cohort was strong. Among almost 400 genotyped donors of the cohort, an average of 235,054 unique TCR beta nucleotide sequences were sequenced per donor, around 18% of them non-productive.

What the study reported, not specific to this receptor: An earlier analysis of 450 to 750 of the donors showed that most TCR beta V segments appeared in productive rearrangements either about 90% or about 30% of the time, which broadly matched IMGT annotations. Presence/absence analyses assumed roughly uniform sequencing depth across donors, an assumption that may not hold. When HLA alleles, especially DR and DQ, strongly co-occurred, attributing TCR associations to individual alleles was difficult. According to a later analysis, most CMV-associated TCR beta chains appeared to be HLA-restricted, and the HLA associations seemed to be driven largely by CMV exposure. Compared with the roughly 670-donor mean, donors in an Asian-associated ancestry cluster had fewer N-insertions in productive TCRs, according to a later genetic analysis. Across donors, most TCR sequences were observed very rarely, whereas some public TCRs were present in many individuals. A cluster of highly shared sequence variants was judged likely to be a technical artifact of the sequencing pipeline. According to the authors, the approach could potentially be generalized to other disease states and immunological phenotypes. Because HLA typing was missing for some donors at each locus, association tests included only the typed subset. In a later analysis, HLA-associated TCR beta chains were found to be more clonally expanded and to have lower generation probabilities than equally common non-associated chains. A few of the identified cytomegalovirus-associated TCR beta chains were confirmed in vitro to be specific for cytomegalovirus antigens. A later genetic analysis associated a missense DCLRE1C variant with V-gene and J-gene trimming of TCR beta chains, and an independent cohort replicated the association. A total of some 180 TCR beta chains were listed by the study as associated with cytomegalovirus. CMV serostatus was the only immune exposure information available for the cohort. Correlated functional status among segregating V segments might reflect linkage disequilibrium, but an unknown experimental factor could not be ruled out. A later analysis found that TCR association rates varied across HLA loci, with DRB1 alleles showing the most associated TCRs and HLA-C alleles the fewest. The cohort was sequenced for TCR beta chains only, and without alpha or paired-chain data the features that could be detected were limited. Several of the top co-occurrence clusters appeared to be linked to parvovirus B19, influenza, CMV and Epstein-Barr virus, according to a later analysis. A further reported finding was that TCR beta sequences accurately predicted the HLA-A and HLA-B alleles for most subjects in the first cohort. A later analysis associated 16,951 TCR beta sequences with specific HLA alleles at a false discovery rate of 0.05. The classifier was reported to diagnose cytomegalovirus status with high specificity and sensitivity in both the original cohort and the validation cohort. Because counts were too low, under 20 rarely observed V segments, including chromosome 9 orphons, were left out of the earlier analysis of over 550 of the donors. Some IMGT-functional V segments, including TRBV6-2 and TRBV6-3, could not be distinguished by the 87-base-pair reads and were therefore excluded.

V and J are truncated by 4 bases and 8 bases respectively, leaving an intervening sequence of 15 bases. According to the germline V gene, CDR1 reads MDHEN and CDR2 reads SYDVKM. The CDR3 spans 14 residues, from the cysteine through the phenylalanine. Of all the DNA, just the CDR3 is kept, 42 bases in frame from base 1. A note on this clone: The target of this receptor is not known. No much larger clone is present one base from it, and per-base qualities are unavailable.

The cohort consisted of hundreds of healthy bone marrow donors. All cohort members were sampled while nominally healthy, although unrecorded immune exposures were likely present. The donor was CMV seronegative and belonged to the group of more than 300 seronegative cohort members. Each donor provided a peripheral blood sample, and peripheral blood mononuclear cells were used for TCR beta sequencing. The Qiagen DNeasy Blood Extraction Kit was used to extract genomic DNA from the blood cell samples. Library preparation used the immunoSEQ multiplex PCR assay. A mixture of 60 forward primers for TCR Vbeta segments and 13 reverse primers for TCR Jbeta segments was used in the multiplex PCR. The CDR3 region of rearranged TCR beta genes was amplified from genomic DNA with a multiplex PCR assay. The amplified TCR beta libraries were sequenced on the Illumina HiSeq System as 87-base-pair reads. As for the original processing: In a later analysis, 77 million or so unique TCR beta chains were counted across the 690 or so repertoires, and some 10 million of these chains were shared by at least two donors. A nearest-neighbor algorithm error-corrected the raw reads and collapsed the reads into unique sequences, merging closely related sequences to remove PCR and sequencing errors. CDR3 sequences were aligned to IMGT reference sequences to assign V, D and J gene segments. For a sequence to be retained, a match of at least six nucleotides was required to both a V gene segment and a J gene segment. Rearrangements were called productive when the CDR3 lacked stop codons and stayed in frame with V and J; all others were non-productive. Following IMGT convention, CDR3 was defined as the stretch from the second conserved V-encoded cysteine up to the conserved J-encoded phenylalanine. In an earlier analysis of around 640 of the donors, sequences lacking an unambiguous match to a single V gene segment were excluded. An earlier analysis of 587 of the donors classified V segments as functional when productive rearrangements were above 56.7% and as segregating when the standard deviation between donors was above 5%. A statistical classification framework was developed to diagnose cytomegalovirus status using the catalog of TCR beta chain sequences. In a later analysis, TCR nucleotide sequences were compared against IMGT/GENE-DB human TR gene sequences so that V and J genes could be assigned. A later analysis assigned CDR3 sequences and most-parsimonious VDJ recombination scenarios with the TCRdist pipeline. A later analysis defined each TCR beta chain by its CDR3 amino acid sequence plus V-gene family, and excluded reads lacking a unique V-gene family. In a later analysis, some 600 highly shared, low-generation-probability nucleotide sequences were removed to address suspected cross-contamination and a sequencing artifact. In a later analysis, a clonal expansion index was calculated for each public chain from normalized within-repertoire ranks of inferred template counts. In a later analysis, generation probabilities were computed using a VDJ recombination model fitted to out-of-frame rearrangements, and the results were checked against IGoR. In a later analysis, hypergeometric tests were used to score TCR-TCR, TCR-HLA and TCR-CMV co-occurrence, with a repertoire-size bias correction applied to TCR pairs. In a later analysis, false discovery rates were estimated by permuting HLA or CMV assignments 20 times. A later analysis grouped co-occurring TCRs with DBSCAN, adding TCRdist sequence similarity when clustering within HLA-allele-positive subsets. Repertoires with fewer than 30,000 or more than 120,000 public chains were left out of co-occurrence clustering, as were five repertoires with anomalous nucleotide sharing. TCRdb limited this immuneACCESS table to in-frame rearrangements with V and J called. A share of clones is missing; checked studies link under half to unresolved V genes, and the rest is unexplained. V and J calls and clone size are given by that table; D and trimming were obtained from the DNA. Here the sample has over 55,000 clones; about 90% occur a single time. Roughly 1.4% of the sample is held by the ten biggest clonotypes.

This receptor was taken from a man aged 18-30 years in good health and CMV-seronegative. The sequenced sample consisted of PBMCs. The chain couples TRBV28 to TRBJ2-1; the D gene remains uncertain. In nucleotide form, the sequence is TGTGCCAGCAGTTCCCGACCCCTGGGCGATGAGCAGTTCTTC. This encodes CASSSRPLGDEQFF. Extended through the reference TRBV28 and TRBJ2-1 proteins, this CDR3 yields the full variable domain: DVKVTQSSRYLVKRTGEKVFLECVQDMDHENMFWYRQDPGLGLRLIYFSYDVKMKEKGDIPEGYSVSREKKERFSLILESASTNQTSMYLCASSSRPLGDEQFFGPGTRLTVL.